The source of this T cell receptor (beta chain) is a study of blood T cell repertoires in COVID-19. About the study: The study drew acute and convalescent COVID-19 samples from the United States, Italy and Spain. Nucleic acid was either cDNA or gDNA, and it came from T cells, B-cell-depleted T cells, or PBMCs.

This clone came up once. Participants reported their clinical history, and cohort assignment relied on those reports. This CDR3 has 15 residues. V was trimmed by 1 base and J by 5 bases, leaving 13 bases between them. CDR1 SGHDT and CDR2 YYEEEE come from the germline V gene. Original analysis: By means of reference gene primer amplification, nucleated cell counts were estimated. Sequencing was performed with immunoSEQ multiplex PCR; in TCRdb, only in-frame clones are kept and a portion is missing. V and J calls and clone size are those listed in that table; D and trimming were worked out from the DNA. Of a few hundred thousand clones in the sample, 80% to 90% were seen once.

The receptor was isolated from a man between 18 and 35 years old with acute COVID-19. The V and J genes are TRBV5-6 and TRBJ2-1; tentatively, D is TRBD1 (6 bases). Sequencing was carried out using PBMCs or T cells enriched from blood (not recorded which). CDR3 sequence (DNA): TGTGCCAGCAGCTTGTATCGCAGGGGCGACAATGAGCAGTTCTTC. Encoded protein: CASSLYRRGDNEQFF.